A selection of T cell receptor beta chains follows, all from one sample in a study of blood T cell repertoires in COVID-19. Libraries were prepared by immunoSEQ multiplex PCR; TCRdb keeps only in-frame clonotypes and omits some of them. Counted here are about 26,000 clones, approximately 90% occurring once; the ten biggest clones make up approximately 2.6%. The sequencing sample was made of peripheral blood. The receptors here all came from a human donor in a cohort sampled during active COVID-19. The CDR3 runs from the conserved cysteine through the conserved F or W. A D gene is named only where the DNA matches it firmly. Size values are once, few and many counts, or a class for expanded clones, and some rows have none.

TRBJ2-7 | . | TRBV18 | . | CASSPPAGYEQYF | TGTGCCAGCTCACCACCGGCAGGCTACGAGCAGTACTTC
TRBJ1-4 | . | TRBV7-7 | . | CASSLVRGPPNEKLFF | TGTGCCAGCAGCTTAGTAAGGGGCCCTCCTAATGAAAAACTGTTTTTT
TRBJ2-5 | . | TRBV6-5 | . | CASARTSETQYF | TGTGCCAGCGCCCGAACTTCGGAGACCCAGTACTTC
TRBJ1-1 | once | TRBV29-1 | TRBD1 | CSVEGVRGRVNTEAFF | TGCAGCGTTGAAGGGGTCAGGGGGCGGGTGAACACTGAAGCTTTCTTT
TRBJ2-7 | . | TRBV27 | . | CASSLLRSYEQYF | TGTGCCAGCAGTTTACTACGGAGCTACGAGCAGTACTTC
TRBJ1-2 | . | TRBV18 | . | CASSSTHSPYGYTF | TGTGCCAGCTCATCAACCCACAGTCCATATGGCTACACCTTC
TRBJ1-1 | . | TRBV29-1 | . | CSVEDGAWAEAFF | TGCAGCGTTGAAGATGGGGCTTGGGCCGAAGCTTTCTTT
TRBJ1-4 | once | TRBV30 | . | CAWSDSTADEKLFF | TGTGCCTGGAGTGACTCAACGGCGGATGAAAAACTGTTTTTT
TRBJ2-5 | . | TRBV6-6 | TRBD2 | CASSLILAGGGETQYF | TGTGCCAGCAGCCTAATCCTAGCGGGAGGCGGAGAGACCCAGTACTTC
TRBJ2-2 | . | TRBV19 | TRBD2 | CASSIGLAGGRGTGELFF | TGTGCCAGTAGTATCGGACTAGCGGGGGGCCGCGGCACCGGGGAGCTGTTTTTT
TRBJ1-4 | once | TRBV3-1/TRBV3-2 | TRBD1 | CASSPSLQGAGEKLFF | TGTGCCAGCAGCCCATCGTTACAGGGGGCTGGGGAAAAACTGTTTTTT
TRBJ2-3 | . | TRBV18 | TRBD1 | CASSPAWTGFITDTQYF | TGTGCCAGCTCACCCGCGTGGACAGGGTTCATCACAGATACGCAGTATTTT
TRBJ2-3 | . | TRBV30 | . | CAWSVQQGRTDTQYF | TGTGCCTGGAGTGTACAGCAAGGAAGGACAGATACGCAGTATTTT
TRBJ2-7 | . | TRBV5-1 | . | CASSEQGLRISEQYF | TGCGCCAGCAGCGAACAGGGTTTGAGGATAAGCGAGCAGTACTTC
TRBJ2-3 | . | TRBV21-1 | . | CASSSSGGPNRGDTQYF | TGTGCCAGCAGCTCGTCCGGGGGACCCAACCGGGGAGATACGCAGTATTTT
TRBJ2-5 | . | TRBV20-1 | . | CSASAEETQYF | TGCAGTGCTAGTGCTGAAGAGACCCAGTACTTC
TRBJ1-1 | . | TRBV9 | . | CASSKRGTFTEAFF | TGTGCCAGCAGCAAACGAGGGACATTTACTGAAGCTTTCTTT
TRBJ2-3 | . | TRBV9 | . | CASSEGSVAQYF | TGTGCCAGCAGCGAGGGGTCCGTTGCGCAGTATTTT
TRBJ2-3 | . | TRBV6-5 | TRBD2 | CASSHKREAADTQYF | TGTGCCAGCAGCCATAAGCGGGAGGCTGCAGATACGCAGTATTTT
TRBJ2-2 | . | TRBV15 | . | CATSRARNTGELFF | TGTGCCACCAGCAGAGCCCGGAACACCGGGGAGCTGTTTTTT
TRBJ2-5 | . | TRBV5-4 | . | CASSLGGGQAVVTQYF | TGTGCCAGCAGCTTGGGCGGGGGACAGGCGGTAGTGACCCAGTACTTC
TRBJ1-4 | . | TRBV5-4 | TRBD1 | CASSYPGQGIEKLFF | TGTGCCAGCAGCTACCCGGGACAGGGGATTGAAAAACTGTTTTTT
TRBJ1-4 | . | TRBV3-1/TRBV3-2 | . | CASSQGWQGNEKLFF | TGTGCCAGCAGCCAAGGGTGGCAGGGTAACGAAAAACTGTTTTTT
TRBJ1-2 | . | TRBV2 | . | CASSETRDTYGYTF | TGTGCCAGCAGTGAGACCCGGGACACCTATGGCTACACCTTC
TRBJ1-2 | . | TRBV7-2 | . | CASSLGGHPGGGYTF | TGTGCCAGCAGCTTAGGGGGGCACCCGGGGGGTGGCTACACCTTC
TRBJ1-3 | once | TRBV4-1 | TRBD1 | CASSQDGQGRNTIYF | TGCGCCAGCAGCCAAGACGGACAGGGGCGAAACACCATATATTTT
TRBJ2-3 | . | TRBV18 | . | CASSPAGGTDTQYF | TGTGCCAGCTCACCAGCAGGGGGCACAGATACGCAGTATTTT
TRBJ2-3 | . | TRBV5-1 | TRBD1 | CASSLLGGADTQYF | TGCGCCAGCAGCTTACTAGGGGGCGCAGATACGCAGTATTTT
TRBJ1-2 | . | TRBV12-3/TRBV12-4 | . | CASSLGQNYGYTF | TGTGCCAGCAGCCTGGGCCAAAACTATGGCTACACCTTC
TRBJ1-1 | . | TRBV11-3 | . | CASRGTGNTEAFF | TGTGCCAGCCGCGGGACTGGGAACACTGAAGCTTTCTTT
TRBJ1-6 | . | TRBV6-6 | . | CASKNQGGYNSPLHF | TGTGCCAGCAAGAATCAGGGCGGATATAATTCACCCCTCCACTTT
TRBJ2-1 | . | TRBV28 | . | CASSPPYRSNEQFF | TGTGCCAGCAGTCCCCCCTACCGTAGCAATGAGCAGTTCTTC
TRBJ2-7 | . | TRBV5-1 | TRBD2 | CASSTEGLAYEQYF | TGCGCCAGCAGTACGGAAGGACTAGCGTACGAGCAGTACTTC
TRBJ1-4 | . | TRBV14 | . | CASSYIGGTGEKLFF | TGTGCCAGCAGCTATATCGGGGGGACGGGTGAAAAACTGTTTTTT
TRBJ2-7 | . | TRBV18 | . | CASSPQDNLPSYEQYF | TGTGCCAGCTCACCACAAGACAACCTGCCTTCCTACGAGCAGTACTTC
TRBJ2-3 | . | TRBV3-1/TRBV3-2 | TRBD1 | CASSQEGQPQYF | TGTGCCAGCAGCCAAGAGGGACAGCCCCAGTATTTT
TRBJ2-7 | . | TRBV7-9 | . | CASSLVGATPEQYF | TGTGCCAGCAGCTTAGTGGGCGCCACCCCCGAGCAGTACTTC
TRBJ2-1 | . | TRBV6-6 | TRBD1 | CASSYSGTADNEQFF | TGTGCCAGCAGTTACTCAGGGACAGCCGACAATGAGCAGTTCTTC
TRBJ2-1 | . | TRBV18 | TRBD2 | CASSQLAGGSSYNEQFF | TGTGCCAGCTCGCAACTAGCGGGGGGAAGCTCCTACAATGAGCAGTTCTTC
TRBJ2-1 | . | TRBV19 | . | CASSIGGRTVNEQFF | TGTGCCAGTAGTATCGGGGGGCGGACTGTCAATGAGCAGTTCTTC